This T cell receptor beta chain came from a study of cytomegalovirus exposure and HLA in healthy donors. Background on the study: Among 150 million to 200 million T cells, an earlier analysis found roughly 120 million unique TCR beta sequences.

The PCR had 60 Vbeta and 13 Jbeta primers. Clones were read by immunoSEQ multiplex PCR, and TCRdb kept only the in-frame ones, dropping some. Altogether about 130,000 clones are present, around 78% being singletons, with the ten largest covering around 4%. V trimming: 3 bases; J trimming: 5 bases; junction bases outside the gene matches: 4. In germline, CDR1 is MNHNS, CDR2 SASEGT. There are 15 residues in the CDR3. Input material: PBMCs. The clonotype comes from a man aged 40-49 years in good health and CMV-seronegative. This sequence joins TRBV6-1 and TRBJ1-5; 10 nucleotides align to TRBD1. The CDR3: CASSDRDRGYQPQHF. CDR3 bases: TGTGCCAGCAGTGACCGGGACAGGGGTTATCAGCCCCAGCATTTT.